This T cell receptor beta chain was documented in a study of CD8 T cells in ankylosing spondylitis. Study observations and caveats: Reportedly, disease-linked clones are significantly enriched in ankylosing spondylitis patients' matched synovial fluid. A motif of eight highly homologous TCR beta variants was seen as apparently characteristic of ankylosing spondylitis blood.

Germline assignment: CDR1 SGHRS and CDR2 YFSETQ. Trimming at V came to 4 bases and at J to 1 base, leaving 6 bases not matched to a gene. The CDR3 is made up of 16 amino acids. In this sample, this clonotype turned up a few times. Its antigen is as yet unknown. TCRdb called the 5' RACE reads again in MiXCR, with one record for every CDR3 protein. The top ten hold roughly 8% of the sample, which has a few hundred thousand distinct CDR3 sequences, over 15% seen once. Specimen: blood, either unsorted or a sorted T cell fraction (not recorded which). This TCR derives from a male donor with ankylosing spondylitis or in good health (not recorded which). This chain links TRBV5-1 with TRBJ2-3, with 10 bases matching TRBD2. This chain's CDR3 is CASSLASGSGTDTQYF. CDR3 bases: TGCGCCAGCAGCCTAGCTAGCGGGAGCGGCACAGATACGCAGTATTTT.